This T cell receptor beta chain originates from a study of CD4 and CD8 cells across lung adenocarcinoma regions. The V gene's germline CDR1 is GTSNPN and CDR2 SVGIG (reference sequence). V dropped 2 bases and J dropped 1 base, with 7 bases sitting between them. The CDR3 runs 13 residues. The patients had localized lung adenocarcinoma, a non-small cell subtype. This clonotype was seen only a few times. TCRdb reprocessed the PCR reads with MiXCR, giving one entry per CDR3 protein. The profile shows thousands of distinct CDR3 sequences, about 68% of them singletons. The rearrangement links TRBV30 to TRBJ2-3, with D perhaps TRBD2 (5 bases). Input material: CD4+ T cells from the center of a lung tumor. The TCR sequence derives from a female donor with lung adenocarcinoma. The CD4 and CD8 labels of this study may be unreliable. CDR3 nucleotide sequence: TGTGCCTGGAGTTTGCGGGGCACAGATACGCAGTATTTT. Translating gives CAWSLRGTDTQYF.